Listed below are T cell receptor beta chains from one sample, sequenced in a study of blood T cells in healthy people across ages. TCRdb analysed the 5' RACE reads with MiXCR anew, one entry per CDR3 protein. This table has over a million distinct CDR3 sequences, 40% to 50% appearing once. Sequencing input: blood. Every receptor here comes from a woman aged 55-75 years in good health. Each CDR3 is given with its conserved first and last residue. D genes are given only for firm matches. Part of the rows lack a size; the others show once, few, many or a class for expanded clones.

D	V	size	J	DNA	CDR3
.	TRBV3-1	few	TRBJ2-7	TGTGCCAGCAGCCAACCTCCGGCAATCGAGCAGTACTTC	CASSQPPAIEQYF
TRBD2	TRBV28	once	TRBJ2-6	TGTGCCAGCAGTCTCCGGGAGGTGCTTGGGGCCAACGTCCTGACTTTC	CASSLREVLGANVLTF
.	TRBV12-3/TRBV12-4	few	TRBJ2-2	TGTGCCAGCAGTCCAGCCTACACCGGGGAGCTGTTTTTT	CASSPAYTGELFF
.	TRBV5-4	.	TRBJ2-5	TGTGCCAGCAGCGTAAAAGGGGTCCAAGAGACCCAGTACTTC	CASSVKGVQETQYF
TRBD1	TRBV5-1	many	TRBJ2-5	TGCGCCAGCAGCAGGACAGGGGGGAAGACCCAGTACTTC	CASSRTGGKTQYF
.	TRBV2	.	TRBJ1-4	TGTGCCAGCAGCCAGACAGCCTCTAATGAAAAACTGTTTTTT	CASSQTASNEKLFF
.	TRBV10-3	few	TRBJ1-4	TGTGCCATCAGTTCCAGGGAAAAACTGTTTTTT	CAISSREKLFF
TRBD2	TRBV27	.	TRBJ2-7	TGTGCCAGCAGTTTAAGAGGGGGACTAGCGGGCTTTTTCTACGAGCAGTACTTC	CASSLRGGLAGFFYEQYF
TRBD2	TRBV5-1	.	TRBJ2-4	TGCGCCAGCAGCTTGGCCGGGGGTAGCGGGGGAAACATTCAGTACTTC	CASSLAGGSGGNIQYF
.	TRBV21-1	few	TRBJ2-1	TGTGCCAGCAGCAAAGCCCCGGGCTACAATGAGCAGTTCTTC	CASSKAPGYNEQFF
TRBD2	TRBV27	.	TRBJ2-5	TGTGCCAGCAGTTTAAGGCTCAGCGGGAGTGGAAATGAGCAGTACTTC	CASSLRLSGSGNEQYF
.	TRBV27	few	TRBJ2-5	TGTGCCAGCAAACCTCTGGTACAGGGAGTAAAAGAGACCCAGTACTTC	CASKPLVQGVKETQYF
.	TRBV15	few	TRBJ2-1	TGTGCCACCAGCCCCGGCGGAGCTTCCCTTACCTACAATGAGCAGTTCTTC	CATSPGGASLTYNEQFF
.	TRBV20-1	many	TRBJ2-7	TGCAGTGCTAGAGGACCCTCCTACGAGCAGTACTTC	CSARGPSYEQYF